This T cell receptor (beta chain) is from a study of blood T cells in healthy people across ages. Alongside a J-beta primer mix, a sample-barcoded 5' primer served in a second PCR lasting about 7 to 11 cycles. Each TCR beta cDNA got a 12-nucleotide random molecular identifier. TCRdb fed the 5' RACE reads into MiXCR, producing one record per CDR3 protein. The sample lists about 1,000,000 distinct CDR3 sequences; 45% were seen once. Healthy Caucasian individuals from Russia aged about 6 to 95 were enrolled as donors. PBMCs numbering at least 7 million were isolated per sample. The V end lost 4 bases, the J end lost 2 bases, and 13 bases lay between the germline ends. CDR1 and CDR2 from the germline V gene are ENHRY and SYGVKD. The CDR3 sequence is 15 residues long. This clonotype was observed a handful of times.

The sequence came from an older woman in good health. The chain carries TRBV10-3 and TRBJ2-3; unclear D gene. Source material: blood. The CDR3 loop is CAISVSGDYTDTQYF. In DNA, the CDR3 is TGTGCCATCAGTGTATCTGGGGATTACACAGATACGCAGTATTTT.